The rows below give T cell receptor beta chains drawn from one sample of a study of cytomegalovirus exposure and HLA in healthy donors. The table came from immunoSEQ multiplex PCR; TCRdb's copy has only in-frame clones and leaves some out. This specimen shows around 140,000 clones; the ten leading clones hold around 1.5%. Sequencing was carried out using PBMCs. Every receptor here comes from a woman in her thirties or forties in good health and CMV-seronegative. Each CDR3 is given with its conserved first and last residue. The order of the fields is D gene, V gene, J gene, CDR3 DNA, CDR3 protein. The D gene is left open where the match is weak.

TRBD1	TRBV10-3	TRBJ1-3	TGTGCCATCACCACAGGGGACAGGCAGCGCTCTGGAAACACCATATATTTT	CAITTGDRQRSGNTIYF
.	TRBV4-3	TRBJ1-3	TGCGCCAGCAGCCAAGGACGGATCCTAGGCTCTGGAAACACCATATATTTT	CASSQGRILGSGNTIYF
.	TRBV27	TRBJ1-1	TGTGCCAGCAGCGCGGCTAGGGGGTATACTGAAGCTTTCTTT	CASSAARGYTEAFF
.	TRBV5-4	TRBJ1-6	TGTGCCAGCAGCTTGCAGGGTAATTCACCCCTCCACTTT	CASSLQGNSPLHF
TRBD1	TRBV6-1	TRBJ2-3	TGTGCCAGCAATGGACAGGCCGGGACCACAGATACGCAGTATTTT	CASNGQAGTTDTQYF
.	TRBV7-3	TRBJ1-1	TGTGCCAGCAGCGCCACCGGGACATCGAACACTGAAGCTTTCTTT	CASSATGTSNTEAFF
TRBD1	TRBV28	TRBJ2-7	TGTGCCATCCGGACAGGGGGTGTCTACGAGCAGTACTTC	CAIRTGGVYEQYF
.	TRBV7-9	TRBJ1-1	TGCGCCAGCAGCGACGTGGGGGCGAACACTGAAGCTTTCTTT	CASSDVGANTEAFF
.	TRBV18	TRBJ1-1	TGTGCCAGCTCACCAAATCCGAGTAACACTGAAGCTTTCTTT	CASSPNPSNTEAFF
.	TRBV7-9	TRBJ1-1	TGTGCCAGCAGCTTAGTCACTTTGGAAGCTTTCTTT	CASSLVTLEAFF